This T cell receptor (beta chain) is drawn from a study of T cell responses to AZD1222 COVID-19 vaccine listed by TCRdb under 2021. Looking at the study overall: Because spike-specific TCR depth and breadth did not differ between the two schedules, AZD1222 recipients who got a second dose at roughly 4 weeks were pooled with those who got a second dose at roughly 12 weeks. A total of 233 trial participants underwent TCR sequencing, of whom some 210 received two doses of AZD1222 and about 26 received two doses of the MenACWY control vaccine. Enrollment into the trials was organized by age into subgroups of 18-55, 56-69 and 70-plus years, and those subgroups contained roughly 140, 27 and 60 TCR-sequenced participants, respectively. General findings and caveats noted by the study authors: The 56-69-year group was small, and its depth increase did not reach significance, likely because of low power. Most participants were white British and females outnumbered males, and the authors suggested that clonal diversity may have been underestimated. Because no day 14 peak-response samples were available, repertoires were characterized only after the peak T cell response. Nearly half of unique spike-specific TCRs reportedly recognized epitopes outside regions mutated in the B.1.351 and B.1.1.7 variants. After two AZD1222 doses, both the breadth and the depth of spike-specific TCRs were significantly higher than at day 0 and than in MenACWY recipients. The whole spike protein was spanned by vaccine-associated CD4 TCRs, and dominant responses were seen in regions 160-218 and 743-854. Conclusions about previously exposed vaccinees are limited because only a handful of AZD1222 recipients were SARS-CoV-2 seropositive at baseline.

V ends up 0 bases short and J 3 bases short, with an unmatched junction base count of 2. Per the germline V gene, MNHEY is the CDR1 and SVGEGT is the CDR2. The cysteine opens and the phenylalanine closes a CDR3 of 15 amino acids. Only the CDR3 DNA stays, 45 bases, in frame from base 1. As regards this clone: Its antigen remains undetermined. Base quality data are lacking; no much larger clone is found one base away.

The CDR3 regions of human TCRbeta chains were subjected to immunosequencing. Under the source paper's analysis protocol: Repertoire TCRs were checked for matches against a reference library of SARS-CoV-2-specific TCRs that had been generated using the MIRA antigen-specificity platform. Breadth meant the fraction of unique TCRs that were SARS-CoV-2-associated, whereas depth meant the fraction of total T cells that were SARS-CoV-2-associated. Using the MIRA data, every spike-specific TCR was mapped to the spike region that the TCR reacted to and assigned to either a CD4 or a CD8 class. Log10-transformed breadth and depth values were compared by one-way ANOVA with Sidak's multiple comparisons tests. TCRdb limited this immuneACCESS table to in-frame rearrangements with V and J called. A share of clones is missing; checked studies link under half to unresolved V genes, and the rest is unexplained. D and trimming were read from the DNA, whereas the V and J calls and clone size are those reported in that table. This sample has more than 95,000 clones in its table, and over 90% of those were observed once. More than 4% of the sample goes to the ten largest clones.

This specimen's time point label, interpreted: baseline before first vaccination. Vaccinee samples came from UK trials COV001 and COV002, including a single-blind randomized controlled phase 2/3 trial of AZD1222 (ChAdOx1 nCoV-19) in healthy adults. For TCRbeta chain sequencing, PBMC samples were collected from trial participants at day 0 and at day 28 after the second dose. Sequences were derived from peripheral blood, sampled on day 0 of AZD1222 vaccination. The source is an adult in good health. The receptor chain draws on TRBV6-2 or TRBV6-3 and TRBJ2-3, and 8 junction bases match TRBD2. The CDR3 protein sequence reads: CASSYSAGATDTQYF. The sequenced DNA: TGTGCCAGCAGTTACTCAGCGGGAGCTACAGATACGCAGTATTTT.